This TCR beta chain is from a study of CD8 T cells in Susac syndrome (dated by TCRdb to the late 2010s). About the study as a whole: Of the Susac syndrome patients who were sequenced, more than five had clinically active disease and roughly eight were in clinical remission. Susac syndrome patients were therapy-naive, on corticosteroids (some also receiving IVIg), or on IVIg alone at blood withdrawal. The study used repertoire sequencing to test whether antigen drove CD8+ T cell activation and differentiation in Susac syndrome.

To note about this clonotype: This receptor's antigen is unknown. No base qualities exist here, and no much larger clone lies one base off it.

RNA was extracted using the RNeasy kit, and about 0.45 to 1 microgram was reverse transcribed with random hexamers. The immunoSEQ multiplex PCR assay, covering 54 Vbeta and 13 Jbeta segments, was used to amplify TCR beta CDR3 regions. Bias from PCR amplification was corrected by using a synthetic template baseline for primer optimization and for computational correction. Under the source paper's analysis protocol: Reads were assigned to V, D and J genes according to IMGT and analyzed in immunoSEQ Analyzer, with only productive sequences retained. Clonality was calculated as one minus the Shannon entropy normalized by log2 of the number of productive unique sequences. For each patient and control, public and private clones were evaluated among the 100 most prevalent clones. Clones were defined as Susac-specific if absent from the healthy and MS cohorts, from 1052 published viral clones and from other ImmuneACCESS disease sequences. The public reads were quality trimmed at Q25 with fastp and then assembled into clones with MiXCR by TCRdb, keeping productive beta chains. Identical CDR3 protein sequences are pooled into one entry, listed with their most common genes and DNA. The authors' filters were not applied to this entry. The sample table lists under 150,000 distinct CDR3 sequences, approximately 94% of them with a count of one. Approximately 0.08% of the sample rests with the top ten.

High-throughput TCR beta sequencing profiled peripheral blood CD8+ and CD4+ T cells from healthy donors, Susac syndrome patients and multiple sclerosis patients. Recently defined diagnostic criteria for definite or probable disease were met by the Susac syndrome patients. CD8+ TEMRA cells were enriched by FACS, while bulk CD8+ and CD4+ T cells were purified by magnetic negative isolation. Blood was drawn into EDTA tubes, processed within 24 hours, and PBMCs were isolated by density gradient centrifugation. PBMCs intended for TCR sequencing were frozen in liquid nitrogen and were later thawed in a 37 degrees C water bath. The sorted or isolated CD4+, CD8+ and CD8+ TEMRA cells had a purity of 90% or higher. V gives up 2 bases and J gives up 0 bases, and the segment between their germline ends measures 11 bases. Looking up the germline V gene (reference sequence) yields CDR1 DFQATT and CDR2 SNEGSKA. The CDR3 goes from the cysteine to the phenylalanine over 14 residues. Kept here is only the CDR3 DNA, which spans 42 bases and is read in frame from base 1.

Overall study outcomes, separate from this receptor: In the CD4+ T cell repertoire of Susac syndrome patients, clonal expansion was not detected. The number of individuals in the TCR sequencing and HLA analysis was recognized as being relatively small.

The sequenced sample consisted of CD4+ T cells from PBMCs. The chain uses TRBV20-1 and TRBJ2-7; no D gene call is confident. This TCR derives from a human donor with Susac syndrome. The DNA sequence reads TGCAGTGCTAGATCTACCTCCCGCTCCTACGAGCAGTACTTC. The resulting protein is CSARSTSRSYEQYF.